This T cell receptor (beta chain) comes out of a study of cytomegalovirus exposure and HLA in healthy donors. Turning to the study itself: The Caucasian-associated ancestry cluster held around 76% of 350 to 450 genotyped donors.

This clone was observed a single time. Its specificity is unknown. Germline V gene data show CDR1 as SNHLY and CDR2 as FYNNEI. With 7 bases clipped from V and 5 bases from J, the junction kept 3 bases outside the gene matches. The CDR3 consists of 12 residues. The PCR employed 60 Vbeta primers together with 13 Jbeta primers. Assay: immunoSEQ multiplex PCR; the TCRdb copy retains only in-frame clones and omits some. The sample shows about 150,000 clones, more than 75% of them seen only once. General study results and limits: Usually a TCR sequence was rare, but some public TCRs were found in many donors. Beyond CMV serostatus, there was no information to go on about immune exposure.

The chain couples TRBV2 to TRBJ2-3, with 7 bases matching TRBD2. Source material: PBMCs. The sequence was obtained from a woman between 40 and 55 years old in good health and CMV-seropositive. CDR3 DNA sequence: TGTGCCAGCATGATAGCGGGAGATACGCAGTATTTT. It codes for CASMIAGDTQYF.